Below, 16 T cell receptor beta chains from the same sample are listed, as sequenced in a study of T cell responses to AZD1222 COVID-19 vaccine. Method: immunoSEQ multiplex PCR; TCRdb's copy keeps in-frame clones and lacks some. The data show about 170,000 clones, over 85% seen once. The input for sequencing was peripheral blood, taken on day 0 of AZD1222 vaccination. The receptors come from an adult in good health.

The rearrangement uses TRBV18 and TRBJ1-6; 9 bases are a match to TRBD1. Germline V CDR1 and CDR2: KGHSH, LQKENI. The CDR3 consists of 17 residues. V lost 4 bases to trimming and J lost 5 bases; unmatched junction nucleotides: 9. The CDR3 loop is CASSHPDRGLDNSPLHF. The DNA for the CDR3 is TGTGCCAGCTCACACCCGGACAGGGGACTCGATAATTCACCCCTCCACTTT.

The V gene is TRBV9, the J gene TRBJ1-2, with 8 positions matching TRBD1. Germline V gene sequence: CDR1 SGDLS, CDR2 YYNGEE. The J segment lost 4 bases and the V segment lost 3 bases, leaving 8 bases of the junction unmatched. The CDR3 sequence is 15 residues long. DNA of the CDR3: TGTGCCAGCAGCGCGGACAGGGCCCGGCTCTATGGCTACACCTTC. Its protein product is CASSADRARLYGYTF.

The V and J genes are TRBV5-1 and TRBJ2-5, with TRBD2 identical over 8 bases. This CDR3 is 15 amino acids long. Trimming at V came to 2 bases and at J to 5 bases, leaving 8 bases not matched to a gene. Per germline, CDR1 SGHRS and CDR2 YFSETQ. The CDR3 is CASSFLAGGGETQYF. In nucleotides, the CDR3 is TGCGCCAGCAGCTTTTTGGCGGGAGGAGGTGAGACCCAGTACTTC.

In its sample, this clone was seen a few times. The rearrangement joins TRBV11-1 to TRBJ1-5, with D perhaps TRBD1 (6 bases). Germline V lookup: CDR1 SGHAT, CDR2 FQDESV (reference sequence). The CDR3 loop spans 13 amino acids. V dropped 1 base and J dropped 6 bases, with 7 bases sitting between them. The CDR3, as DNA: TGTGCCAGCAGCTTAGGCAGGGGTCAGCCCCAGCATTTT. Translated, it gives CASSLGRGQPQHF.

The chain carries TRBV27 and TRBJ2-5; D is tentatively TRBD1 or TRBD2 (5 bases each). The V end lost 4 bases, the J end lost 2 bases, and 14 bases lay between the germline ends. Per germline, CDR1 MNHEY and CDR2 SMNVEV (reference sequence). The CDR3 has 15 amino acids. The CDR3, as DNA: TGTGCCAGCAGTTCGTCCCTGGGGGAACAAGAGACCCAGTACTTC. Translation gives CASSSSLGEQETQYF.

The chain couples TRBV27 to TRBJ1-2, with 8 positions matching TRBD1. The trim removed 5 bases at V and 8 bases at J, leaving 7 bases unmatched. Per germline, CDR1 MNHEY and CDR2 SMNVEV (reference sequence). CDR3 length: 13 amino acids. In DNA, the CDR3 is TGTGCCAGCAGTGACCGGACAGGGACGGGCTACACCTTC. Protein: CASSDRTGTGYTF.

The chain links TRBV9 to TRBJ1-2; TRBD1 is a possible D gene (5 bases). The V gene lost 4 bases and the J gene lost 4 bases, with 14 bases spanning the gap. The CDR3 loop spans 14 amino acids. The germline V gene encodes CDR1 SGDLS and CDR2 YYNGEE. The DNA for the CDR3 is TGTGCCAGCAGCCTTGGACATGAGAGCTATGGCTACACCTTC. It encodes CASSLGHESYGYTF.

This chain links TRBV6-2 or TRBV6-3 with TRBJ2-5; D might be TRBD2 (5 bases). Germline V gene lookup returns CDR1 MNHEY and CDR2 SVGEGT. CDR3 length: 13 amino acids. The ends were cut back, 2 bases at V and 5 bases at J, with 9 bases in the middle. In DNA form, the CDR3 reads TGTGCCAGCAGTTACCTAGCCCGGGAGACCCAGTACTTC. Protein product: CASSYLARETQYF.

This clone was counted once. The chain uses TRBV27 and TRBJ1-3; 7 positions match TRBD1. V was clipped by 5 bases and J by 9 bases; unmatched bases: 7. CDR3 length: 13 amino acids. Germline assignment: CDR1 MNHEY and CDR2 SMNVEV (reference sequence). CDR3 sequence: CASSPGQVGTIYF. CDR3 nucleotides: TGTGCCAGCAGTCCTGGACAGGTTGGCACCATATATTTT.

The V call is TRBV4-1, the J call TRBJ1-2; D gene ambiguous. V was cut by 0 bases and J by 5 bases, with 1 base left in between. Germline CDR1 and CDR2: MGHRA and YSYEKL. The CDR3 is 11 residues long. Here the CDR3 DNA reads TGCGCCAGCAGCCAAGATTATGGCTACACCTTC. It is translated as CASSQDYGYTF.

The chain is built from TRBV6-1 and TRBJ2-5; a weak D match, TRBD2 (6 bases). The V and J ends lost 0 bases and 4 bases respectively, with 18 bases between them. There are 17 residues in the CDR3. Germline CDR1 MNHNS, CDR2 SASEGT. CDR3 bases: TGTGCCAGCAGTGAAGCTTGGGGGGAGGTTAATAGAGAGACCCAGTACTTC. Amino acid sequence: CASSEAWGEVNRETQYF.

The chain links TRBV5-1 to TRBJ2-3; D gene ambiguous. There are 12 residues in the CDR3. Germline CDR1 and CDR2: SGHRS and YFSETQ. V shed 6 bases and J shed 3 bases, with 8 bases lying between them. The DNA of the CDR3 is TGCGCCAGCATGGCGGCTACAGATACGCAGTATTTT. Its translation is CASMAATDTQYF. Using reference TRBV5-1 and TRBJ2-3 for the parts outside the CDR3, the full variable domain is KAGVTQTPRYLIKTRGQQVTLSCSPISGHRSVSWYQQTPGQGLQFLFEYFSETQRNKGNFPGRFSGRQFSNSRSEMNVSTLELGDSALYLCASMAATDTQYFGPGTRLTVL.

The DNA of the CDR3 is TGTGCCAGCGGGCTAGGGTTGGGGACTGAAGCTTTCTTT. Its translation is CASGLGLGTEAFF. The chain carries TRBV6-5 and TRBJ1-1, with D unresolved. Germline V lookup: CDR1 MNHEY, CDR2 SVGAGI. The V gene lost 8 bases and the J gene lost 5 bases, with 15 bases spanning the gap. This CDR3 spans 13 amino acids.

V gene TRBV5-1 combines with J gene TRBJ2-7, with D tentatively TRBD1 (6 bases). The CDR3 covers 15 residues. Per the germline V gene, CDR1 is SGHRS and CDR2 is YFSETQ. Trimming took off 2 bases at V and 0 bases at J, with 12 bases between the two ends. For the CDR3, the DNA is TGCGCCAGCAGCTTCTCAGGGGAAGTCTCCTACGAGCAGTACTTC. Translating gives CASSFSGEVSYEQYF. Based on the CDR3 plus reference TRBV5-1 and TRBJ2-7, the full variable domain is KAGVTQTPRYLIKTRGQQVTLSCSPISGHRSVSWYQQTPGQGLQFLFEYFSETQRNKGNFPGRFSGRQFSNSRSEMNVSTLELGDSALYLCASSFSGEVSYEQYFGPGTRLTVT.

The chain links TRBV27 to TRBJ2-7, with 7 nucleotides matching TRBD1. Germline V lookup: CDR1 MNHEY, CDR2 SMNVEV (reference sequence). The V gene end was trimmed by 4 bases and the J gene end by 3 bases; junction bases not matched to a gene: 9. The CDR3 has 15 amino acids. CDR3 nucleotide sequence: TGTGCCAGCAGTTCCCTCGGGGCAGGGGGCTACGAGCAGTACTTC. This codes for CASSSLGAGGYEQYF.

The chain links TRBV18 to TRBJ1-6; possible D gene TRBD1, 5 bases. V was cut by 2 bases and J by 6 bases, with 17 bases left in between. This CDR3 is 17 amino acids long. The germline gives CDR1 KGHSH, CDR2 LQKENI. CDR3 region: CASSPERSGGGNSPLHF. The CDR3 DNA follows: TGTGCCAGCTCACCAGAGCGTTCCGGGGGAGGTAATTCACCCCTCCACTTT.